This entry features one T cell receptor (beta chain) sequence. Its antigen has not been determined. Base qualities are not recorded, but no much larger clone differs from it by a single base. The data were obtained in a study of CD8 T cells in Susac syndrome (dated by TCRdb to between 2018 and 2021). Context from the whole study: Whether CD8+ T cell activation and differentiation in Susac syndrome was antigen driven was tested using repertoire sequencing.

Reading from cysteine to phenylalanine, the CDR3 counts 18 amino acids. Of all the DNA, just the CDR3 is kept, 54 bases in frame from base 1. Trimming costs V 8 bases and J 7 bases, and their ends lie 30 bases apart. The germline V gene specifies SNHLY as CDR1 and FYNNEI as CDR2. Peripheral blood CD8+ and CD4+ T cells from healthy donors, Susac syndrome patients and multiple sclerosis patients were profiled by high-throughput TCR beta sequencing. Treatment-naive patients with stable or active relapsing-remitting disease fulfilling revised McDonald criteria were used as multiple sclerosis controls. Bulk CD8+ and CD4+ T cells were purified by magnetic negative isolation, whereas CD8+ TEMRA cells were enriched by FACS. Blood was drawn into EDTA tubes, processed within 24 hours, and PBMCs were isolated by density gradient centrifugation. PBMCs intended for TCR sequencing were frozen in liquid nitrogen and were later thawed in a 37 degrees C water bath. A purity of at least 90% was achieved for sorted or isolated CD4+, CD8+ and CD8+ TEMRA cells.

RNA was extracted with the RNeasy kit and about 0.45 to 1 ug was reverse transcribed using random hexamers. The immunoSEQ multiplex PCR assay, covering 54 Vbeta and 13 Jbeta segments, was used to amplify TCR beta CDR3 regions. Bias from PCR amplification was corrected by using a synthetic template baseline for primer optimization and for computational correction. For the original study's pipeline: Reads were annotated to V, D and J genes per IMGT and analyzed with immunoSEQ Analyzer, keeping only productive sequences. Clonality was computed as one minus Shannon entropy normalized by log2 of the number of productive unique sequences. For each patient and control, public and private clones were evaluated within the 100 most prevalent clones. Susac-specific clones were defined as absent from healthy and MS cohorts, 850 to 1,300 published viral clones and other ImmuneACCESS disease sequences. TCRdb trimmed public reads at Q25 via fastp, called clones via MiXCR and kept in-frame beta chains. Here each entry gathers all rows of one CDR3 protein and keeps the most common genes and DNA. TCRdb assigned the V and J calls; the authors' analysis was not used. The sample table lists roughly 120,000 distinct CDR3 sequences, just under 95% of them with a count of one. Just under 0.095% of the sample lies in the top ten.

On the study overall, not on this receptor specifically: The number of individuals in the TCR sequencing and HLA analysis was recognized as being relatively small.

This receptor was taken from a human donor with multiple sclerosis. This sequence uses TRBV2 and TRBJ2-1; D gene: possibly TRBD1, on 5 matching bases. Sequenced material: CD4+ T cells from PBMCs. The CDR3 amino acid sequence is: CASLLNRGLGPKLNEQFF. DNA sequence: TGTGCCAGCCTCCTCAATAGGGGTTTGGGCCCTAAGCTAAATGAGCAGTTCTTC.